This T cell receptor (beta chain) was captured by sequencing in a study of CD8+ T cells in alopecia areata. RNA, once extracted, was reverse transcribed into cDNA for use as the sequencing template. This table comes from immunoSEQ multiplex PCR, and its TCRdb copy is limited to in-frame clones, with some not included. The sample shows 90,000 to 120,000 clones, around 55% of them seen only once. Germline V lookup: CDR1 MNHEY, CDR2 SVGAGI. CDR3 length equals 13 residues. V was shortened by 0 bases and J by 8 bases, with 8 bases between the two germline ends. Sequences were obtained from CD8+ T cells sorted from blood. The clonotype originates from a human donor in good health. The V gene is TRBV6-5, the J gene TRBJ1-5; D is unresolved. CDR3 amino acids: CASSYSGWEPQHF. CDR3 DNA: TGTGCCAGCAGTTACTCAGGCTGGGAGCCCCAGCATTTT.